The clone carrying this T cell receptor beta chain has more than one count but fewer than ten. The antigen is undetermined. Its ends do not fully match the called genes, so a read error is possible. CDR1 and CDR2 (germline): DFQATT, SNEGSKA (reference sequence). This CDR3 is built from 17 residues. This sample stems from a study of blood T cells in healthy people across ages. Together with a sample-barcoded 5' primer, a J-beta primer mix was included in a second PCR lasting about 6 to 11 cycles. TCRdb analysed the 5' RACE reads with MiXCR anew, one entry per CDR3 protein. The sample shows around 1,500,000 distinct CDR3 sequences, 28% of them seen only once. General study points: Naive and antigen-experienced cells were not separated, limiting conclusive comparison. Significant beta diversity loss was already apparent by age about 39, declining roughly linearly.

All donors came from Russia, were Caucasian and healthy, and spanned ages 6 to 90. Roughly 9.5 milliliters of peripheral blood were drawn from each donor into EDTA-treated tubes. This receptor was obtained from a woman aged 25 to 45 in good health. The rearrangement uses TRBV20-1 and TRBJ2-3; D might be TRBD2 (5 bases). Sequencing input: blood. This CDR3 is CSVQSAGRRASTDAQYF. In DNA form, the CDR3 reads TGCAGTGTTCAATCGGCGGGTCGCCGTGCTAGCACAGATGCGCAGTATTTT.